A single sample is the source of the 5 T cell receptor beta chains below, sequenced in a study of monozygotic twins with inflammatory bowel disease (dated by TCRdb to about 2019). The method was 5' RACE. The sequencer listed for this sample is Illumina HiSeq 2500. Following reprocessing of the reads by TCRdb, the data hold one row per CDR3 protein sequence and no DNA is available. The sample's table covers about 420,000 distinct CDR3 sequences. The ten most abundant clones make up 2% to 3% of the sample. Sequencing was done on a sample of blood. These receptors all come from a human donor with ulcerative colitis or Crohn's disease, or a healthy co-twin of an affected twin (not recorded which).

This chain links TRBV30 with TRBJ2-3; TCRdb gives TRBD1 as the D gene, but with no DNA this cannot be confirmed. Germline CDR1 GTSNPN, CDR2 SVGIG (reference sequence). CDR3 length equals 15 residues. CDR3 sequence: CAWSVIRGNTDTQYF.

The chain is built from TRBV25-1 and TRBJ2-3. This CDR3 spans 12 amino acids. CDR1 and CDR2 from the germline V gene are MGHDK and SYGVNS. The CDR3 is CASSLYTDTQYF. Combining the CDR3 with reference TRBV25-1 and TRBJ2-3 gives the whole variable domain EADIYQTPRYLVIGTGKKITLECSQTMGHDKMYWYQQDPGMELHLIHYSYGVNSTEKGDLSSESTVSRIRTEHFPLTLESARPSHTSQYLCASSLYTDTQYFGPGTRLTVL.

This chain links TRBV21-1 with TRBJ2-5; as DNA is missing, the TRBD2 call by TCRdb cannot be tested. TRBV21-1 is listed as a pseudogene. The CDR3 covers 15 residues. This chain's CDR3 is CASEDSGSLGETQYF.

The chain links TRBV7-2 to TRBJ2-1; the D call of TRBD2 rests on TCRdb alone, since no DNA is present to check it. Germline CDR1 is SGHTA and CDR2 is FQGNSA. This CDR3 has 14 residues. The chain's CDR3 is CASSPEAIAYEQFF.

This rearrangement joins TRBV9 to TRBJ2-7; TCRdb's D gene call, TRBD2, goes unchecked for lack of DNA. The CDR3 length is 16 residues. CDR1 is SGDLS, CDR2 YYNGEE, per germline. The CDR3: CASSVGLRAPTYEQYF.